This T cell receptor beta chain was sequenced for a study of control samples from healthy donors and cancer patients. Clones were sequenced by immunoSEQ multiplex PCR, and TCRdb holds only the in-frame ones, with some missing. The data show about 250,000 clones, approximately 80% seen once. The germline CDR1 and CDR2 sequences are LGHDT and YNNKEL (reference sequence). V dropped 4 bases and J dropped 2 bases, with 9 bases sitting between them. The CDR3 contains 15 residues. The chain employs TRBV3-1 (or the pseudogene TRBV3-2) and TRBJ1-6; unclear D gene. The sample comprised PBMCs. This clonotype originated in a woman in her sixties with lung cancer. The CDR3 protein is CASSLSGTYNSPLHF. DNA of the CDR3: TGTGCCAGCAGCCTATCCGGGACCTATAATTCACCCCTCCACTTT.